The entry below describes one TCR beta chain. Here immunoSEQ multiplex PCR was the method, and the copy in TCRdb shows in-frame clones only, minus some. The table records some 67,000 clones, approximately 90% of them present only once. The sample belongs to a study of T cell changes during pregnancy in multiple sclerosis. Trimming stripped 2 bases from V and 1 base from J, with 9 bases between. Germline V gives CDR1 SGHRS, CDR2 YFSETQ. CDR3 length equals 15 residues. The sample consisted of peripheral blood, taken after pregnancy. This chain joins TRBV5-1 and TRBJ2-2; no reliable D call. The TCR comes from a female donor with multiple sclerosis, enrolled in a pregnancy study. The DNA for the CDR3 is TGCGCCAGCAGCTTATACAGCCAGAACACCGGGGAGCTGTTTTTT. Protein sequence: CASSLYSQNTGELFF.